This T cell receptor (beta chain) was recovered during a study of Ad26.COV2.S vaccination and SARS-CoV-2 variants. Study in general: The study gave Ad26.COV2.S intramuscularly, once or twice 56 days apart. General study results and limits: The TCR-based breadth and depth measures might underestimate overall T cell responses.

Treatment: some 20 received Ad26.COV2.S at low or high dose, single or two shots; 5 received placebo; per-sample allocation not given. The samples date from day 63 after the first vaccine or placebo injection. Donation came from an adult in Boston who was aged 18-55 years. A word on this clone: Its antigen is unidentified.

Sequenced by immunoSEQ multiplex PCR; TCRdb stores in-frame clones only, minus some. Of approximately 420,000 clones detected, about 88% appear once; the ten largest clones hold around 3.4%. The germline gives CDR1 SGHTA, CDR2 FQGNSA. CDR3 length: 15 residues. Trimming took 3 bases from V and 4 from J; bases not matched to a gene: 6. Specimen: peripheral blood, collected in a trial of Ad26.COV2.S vaccine versus placebo. This sequence joins TRBV7-2 and TRBJ1-5, with TRBD1 matching 7 bases. The TCR comes from a person between 18 and 59 years old who received the Ad26.COV2.S COVID-19 vaccine or a placebo. The CDR3, as DNA: TGTGCCAGCAGCTTTACAGGGGTTGGAAATCAGCCCCAGCATTTT. Its translation: CASSFTGVGNQPQHF.